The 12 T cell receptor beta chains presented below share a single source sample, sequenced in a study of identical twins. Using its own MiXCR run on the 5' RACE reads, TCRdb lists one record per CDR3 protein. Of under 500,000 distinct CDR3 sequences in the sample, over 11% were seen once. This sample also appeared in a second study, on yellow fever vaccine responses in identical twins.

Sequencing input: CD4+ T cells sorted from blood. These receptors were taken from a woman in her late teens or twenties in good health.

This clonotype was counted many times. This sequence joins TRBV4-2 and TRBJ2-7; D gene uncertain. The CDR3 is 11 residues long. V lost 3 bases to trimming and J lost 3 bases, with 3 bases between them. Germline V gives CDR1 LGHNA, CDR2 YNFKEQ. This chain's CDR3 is CASSQNYEQYF. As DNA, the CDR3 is TGTGCCAGCAGCCAGAACTACGAGCAGTACTTC.

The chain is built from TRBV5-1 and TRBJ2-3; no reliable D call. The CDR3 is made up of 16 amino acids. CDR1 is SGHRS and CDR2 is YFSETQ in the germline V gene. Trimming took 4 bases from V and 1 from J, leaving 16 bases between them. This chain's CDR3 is CASSPQSQRGTDTQYF. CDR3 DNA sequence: TGCGCCAGCAGCCCACAGTCCCAACGGGGCACAGATACGCAGTATTTT. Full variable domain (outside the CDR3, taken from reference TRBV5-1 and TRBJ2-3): KAGVTQTPRYLIKTRGQQVTLSCSPISGHRSVSWYQQTPGQGLQFLFEYFSETQRNKGNFPGRFSGRQFSNSRSEMNVSTLELGDSALYLCASSPQSQRGTDTQYFGPGTRLTVL.

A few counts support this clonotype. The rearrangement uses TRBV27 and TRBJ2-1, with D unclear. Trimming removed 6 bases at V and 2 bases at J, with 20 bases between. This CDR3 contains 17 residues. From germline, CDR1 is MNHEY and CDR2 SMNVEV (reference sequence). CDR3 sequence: CASSPLGKPDPYNEQFF. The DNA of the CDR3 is TGTGCCAGCAGCCCACTCGGCAAACCCGACCCCTACAATGAGCAGTTCTTC.

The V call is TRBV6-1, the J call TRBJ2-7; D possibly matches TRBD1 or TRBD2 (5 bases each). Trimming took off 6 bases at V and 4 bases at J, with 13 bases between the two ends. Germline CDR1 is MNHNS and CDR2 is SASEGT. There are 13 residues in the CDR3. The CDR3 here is CASRRDGRYEQYF. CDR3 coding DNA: TGTGCCAGCAGACGGGACGGAAGATACGAGCAGTACTTC.

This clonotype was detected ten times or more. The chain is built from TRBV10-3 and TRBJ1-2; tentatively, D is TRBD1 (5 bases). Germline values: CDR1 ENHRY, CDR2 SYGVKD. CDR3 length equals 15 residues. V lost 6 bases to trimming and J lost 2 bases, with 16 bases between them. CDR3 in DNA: TGTGCCATCAGCGATCCGGGACGGCCGAACTATGGCTACACCTTC. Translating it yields CAISDPGRPNYGYTF.

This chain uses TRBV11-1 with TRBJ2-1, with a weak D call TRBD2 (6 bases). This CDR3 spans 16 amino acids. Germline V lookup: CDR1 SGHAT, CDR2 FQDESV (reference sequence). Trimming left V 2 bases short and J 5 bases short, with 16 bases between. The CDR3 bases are TGTGCCAGCAGCTTATTGTTGTCAGGAGGGGACAATGAGCAGTTCTTC. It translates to CASSLLLSGGDNEQFF. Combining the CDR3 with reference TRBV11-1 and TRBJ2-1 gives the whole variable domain EAEVAQSPRYKITEKSQAVAFWCDPISGHATLYWYRQILGQGPELLVQFQDESVVDDSQLPKDRFSAERLKGVDSTLKIQPAELGDSAMYLCASSLLLSGGDNEQFFGPGTRLTVL.

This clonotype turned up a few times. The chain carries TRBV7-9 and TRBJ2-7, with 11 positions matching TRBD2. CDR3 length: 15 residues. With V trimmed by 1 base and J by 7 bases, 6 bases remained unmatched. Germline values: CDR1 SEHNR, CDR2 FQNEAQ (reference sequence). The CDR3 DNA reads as TGTGCCAGCAGCTTAGTAGCGGGAGGGAGTGGAGAGCAGTACTTC. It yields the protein CASSLVAGGSGEQYF.

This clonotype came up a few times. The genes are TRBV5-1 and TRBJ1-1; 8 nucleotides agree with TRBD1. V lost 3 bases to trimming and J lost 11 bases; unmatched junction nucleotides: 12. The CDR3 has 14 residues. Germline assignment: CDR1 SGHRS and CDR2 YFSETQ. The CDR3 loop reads CASSSAGTGAFAFF. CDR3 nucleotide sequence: TGCGCCAGCAGCTCAGCCGGGACAGGCGCCTTTGCTTTCTTT.

CDR3 in DNA: TGCGCCAGCAGCCAAGTTGGCGGGAGCTCCTACAATGAGCAGTTCTTC. Protein: CASSQVGGSSYNEQFF. The rearrangement links TRBV4-3 to TRBJ2-1; 7 positions match TRBD2. This CDR3 is 16 amino acids long. Germline V gene lookup returns CDR1 LGHNA and CDR2 YSLEER. Germline trimming cut 1 base from V and 0 bases from J; bases unmatched to any gene: 3.

CDR3 sequence (DNA): TGTGCTAGTGGTTGCCCCCGGACTAGCGGGCCCAACGGCACAGATACGCAGTATTTT. Protein sequence: CASGCPRTSGPNGTDTQYF. V usage is TRBV12-5 and J usage is TRBJ2-3; 11 nucleotides agree with TRBD2. CDR1 is LGHNT, CDR2 FRNRAP, per germline. The CDR3 spans 19 residues. Losses at the gene ends were 4 bases for V and 1 base for J; bases not matched to a gene: 13.

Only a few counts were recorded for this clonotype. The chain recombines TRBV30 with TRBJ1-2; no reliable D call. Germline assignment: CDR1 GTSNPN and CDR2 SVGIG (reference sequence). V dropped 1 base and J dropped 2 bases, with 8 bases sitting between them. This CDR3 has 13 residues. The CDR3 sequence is CAWSAASNYGYTF. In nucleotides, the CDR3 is TGTGCCTGGAGTGCCGCCAGCAACTATGGCTACACCTTC.

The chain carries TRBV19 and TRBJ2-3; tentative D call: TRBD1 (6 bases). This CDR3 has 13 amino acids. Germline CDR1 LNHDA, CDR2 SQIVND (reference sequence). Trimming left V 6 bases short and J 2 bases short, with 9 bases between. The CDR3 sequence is CASSGTYTDTQYF. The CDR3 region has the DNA TGTGCCAGTAGCGGGACATACACAGATACGCAGTATTTT.